This paragraph reports one T cell receptor beta chain. This sample is drawn from a study of blood T cell repertoires in COVID-19. Across the whole study: Samples representing acute and convalescent COVID-19 were sourced from the United States, Italy and Spain. The cDNA or gDNA used as material had been derived from T cells, B-cell-depleted T cells, or PBMCs.

In the authors' workflow: Reference gene primer amplification in the assay estimated nucleated cell counts. Libraries were prepared by immunoSEQ multiplex PCR; TCRdb keeps only in-frame clonotypes and omits some of them. D and trimming were read from the DNA, whereas the V and J calls and clone size are those reported in that table. Of some 290,000 clones in the sample, around 90% were seen once. The V end lost 3 bases, the J end lost 2 bases, and 21 bases lay between the germline ends. The germline CDR1 and CDR2 sequences are SGHRS and YFSETQ. The CDR3 is 17 amino acids. The V call is TRBV5-1, the J call TRBJ2-7, with D possibly TRBD1 on 5 matching bases. Sequencing input: peripheral blood. The source of this sequence is a woman aged 50 to 65 who had recovered from COVID-19. The CDR3 sequence: CASSSSFQGIGTYEQYF. As DNA, the CDR3 is TGCGCCAGCAGCTCATCCTTCCAGGGTATTGGAACCTACGAGCAGTACTTC.